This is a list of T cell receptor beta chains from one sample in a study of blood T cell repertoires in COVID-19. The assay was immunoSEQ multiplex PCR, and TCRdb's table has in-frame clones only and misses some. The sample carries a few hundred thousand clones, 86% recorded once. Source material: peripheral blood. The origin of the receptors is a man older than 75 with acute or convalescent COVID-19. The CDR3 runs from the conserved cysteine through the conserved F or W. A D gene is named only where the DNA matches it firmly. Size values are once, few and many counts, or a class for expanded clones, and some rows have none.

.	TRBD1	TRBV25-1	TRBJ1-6	CASRPGQGISPLHF	TGTGCCAGCAGGCCGGGACAGGGGATATCACCCCTCCACTTT
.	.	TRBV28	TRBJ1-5	CASAGAGGSNQPQHF	TGTGCCAGCGCTGGGGCGGGAGGGAGCAATCAGCCCCAGCATTTT
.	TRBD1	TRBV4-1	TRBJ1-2	CASSQGTGDLYTF	TGCGCCAGCAGCCAAGGGACAGGCGATCTCTACACCTTC
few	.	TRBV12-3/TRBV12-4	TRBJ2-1	CASAEGRREFF	TGTGCCAGCGCCGAGGGAAGGCGGGAGTTCTTC
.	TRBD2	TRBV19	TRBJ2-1	CASSIGLLAGGNEQFF	TGTGCCAGTAGTATAGGCCTACTAGCGGGAGGCAATGAGCAGTTCTTC
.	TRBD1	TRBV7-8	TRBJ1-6	CASSSRSGTANSPLHF	TGTGCCAGCAGCTCCCGCTCCGGGACAGCCAATTCACCCCTCCACTTT
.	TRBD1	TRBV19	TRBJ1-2	CAISSGGQVFGYTF	TGTGCCATAAGTTCCGGGGGACAGGTTTTTGGCTACACCTTC
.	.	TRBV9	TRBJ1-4	CASSDRWDNEKLFF	TGTGCCAGCAGCGACAGGTGGGATAATGAAAAACTGTTTTTT
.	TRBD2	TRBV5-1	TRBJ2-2	CASSALGRGTTGELFF	TGCGCCAGCAGCGCGTTGGGGAGGGGAACCACCGGGGAGCTGTTTTTT
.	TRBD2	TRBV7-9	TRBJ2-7	CASSSWAGVTSYEQYF	TGTGCCAGCAGCTCCTGGGCGGGAGTCACCTCCTACGAGCAGTACTTC
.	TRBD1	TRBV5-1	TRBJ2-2	CASSLGQGTGELFF	TGCGCCAGCAGCTTGGGACAGGGGACCGGGGAGCTGTTTTTT
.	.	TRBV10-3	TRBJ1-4	CAISEGRGANEKLFF	TGTGCCATCAGTGAAGGGAGGGGAGCTAATGAAAAACTGTTTTTT
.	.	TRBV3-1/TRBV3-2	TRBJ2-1	CASSQPGSHGGNEQFF	TGTGCCAGCAGCCAGCCCGGGAGTCACGGAGGGAATGAGCAGTTCTTC
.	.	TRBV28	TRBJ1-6	CASSLLGANPPLHF	TGTGCCAGCAGTTTATTAGGGGCGAATCCACCCCTCCACTTT
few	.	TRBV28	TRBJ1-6	CASSSSSRRSSPLHF	TGTGCCAGCAGTTCCAGTTCACGCCGTTCTTCACCCCTCCACTTT
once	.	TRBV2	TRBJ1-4	CASSEAPGTTNEKLFF	TGTGCCAGCAGTGAAGCTCCGGGAACAACTAATGAAAAACTGTTTTTT
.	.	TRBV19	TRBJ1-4	CASSPRTATNEKLFF	TGTGCCAGTAGTCCCCGGACAGCAACTAATGAAAAACTGTTTTTT
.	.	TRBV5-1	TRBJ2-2	CASSLQAAGNTGELFF	TGCGCCAGCAGCCTACAGGCCGCGGGAAACACCGGGGAGCTGTTTTTT
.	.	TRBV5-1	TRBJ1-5	CASSLGGGRQPQHF	TGCGCCAGCAGCTTGGGCGGGGGGAGGCAGCCCCAGCATTTT
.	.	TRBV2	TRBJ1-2	CASRPPGSRVSGYTF	TGTGCCAGCAGACCACCGGGATCAAGGGTTAGTGGCTACACCTTC
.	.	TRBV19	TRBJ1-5	CASRLTRNSNQPQHF	TGTGCCAGTAGACTAACTAGAAATAGCAATCAGCCCCAGCATTTT
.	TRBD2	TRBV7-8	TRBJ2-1	CASSSFRRLAGGRAYNEQFF	TGTGCCAGCAGCTCCTTTCGACGGCTAGCGGGAGGTCGGGCCTACAATGAGCAGTTCTTC
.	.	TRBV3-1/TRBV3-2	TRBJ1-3	CASSQGLLSGNTIYF	TGTGCCAGCAGCCAAGGACTCCTCTCTGGAAACACCATATATTTT
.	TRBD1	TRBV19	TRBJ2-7	CASSMLTGGYEQYF	TGTGCCAGTAGTATGTTGACAGGGGGCTACGAGCAGTACTTC
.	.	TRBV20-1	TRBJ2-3	CSASGDTQYF	TGCAGTGCCTCCGGGGATACGCAGTATTTT
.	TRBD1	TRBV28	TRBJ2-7	CASRDRVDEQYF	TGTGCCAGCAGAGACAGGGTTGATGAGCAGTACTTC
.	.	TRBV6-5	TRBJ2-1	CASSYQGVLANEQFF	TGTGCCAGCAGCTACCAAGGAGTATTGGCTAATGAGCAGTTCTTC
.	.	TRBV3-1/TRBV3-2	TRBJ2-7	CASSQSVGGVGSYEQYF	TGTGCCAGCAGCCAGTCGGTTGGGGGCGTGGGGTCCTACGAGCAGTACTTC
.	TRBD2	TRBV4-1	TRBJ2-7	CASGEDRGTSGRNEQYF	TGCGCCAGCGGGGAGGACAGGGGGACTAGCGGGAGGAACGAGCAGTACTTC
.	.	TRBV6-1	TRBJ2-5	CASSDPGKETQYF	TGTGCCAGCAGTGATCCCGGTAAAGAGACCCAGTACTTC
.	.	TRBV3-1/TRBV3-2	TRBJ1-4	CASSQVTGTNEKLFF	TGTGCCAGCAGCCAAGTGACAGGAACTAATGAAAAACTGTTTTTT
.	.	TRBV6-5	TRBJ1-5	CASSSQVNSNQPQHF	TGTGCCAGCAGTTCACAGGTGAATAGCAATCAGCCCCAGCATTTT
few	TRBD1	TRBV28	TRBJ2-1	CASSIQGMTYNEQFF	TGTGCCAGCAGTATACAGGGGATGACCTACAATGAGCAGTTCTTC
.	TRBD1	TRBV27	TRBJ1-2	CASSLFRTGVGYGYTF	TGTGCCAGCAGTTTATTTAGGACAGGGGTCGGGTATGGCTACACCTTC
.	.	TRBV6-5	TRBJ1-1	CASSMQRGEAFF	TGTGCCAGCTCTATGCAGCGGGGTGAAGCTTTCTTT
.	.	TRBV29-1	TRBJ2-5	CSVGSGQETQYF	TGCAGCGTTGGGTCAGGGCAAGAGACCCAGTACTTC
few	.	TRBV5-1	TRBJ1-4	CASREDANREKLFF	TGCGCCAGCAGGGAGGACGCGAATAGGGAAAAACTGTTTTTT
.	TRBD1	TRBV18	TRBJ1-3	CASSPLRTGGIGNTIYF	TGTGCCAGCTCACCACTTCGGACAGGGGGCATTGGAAACACCATATATTTT
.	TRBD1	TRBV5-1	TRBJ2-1	CASRRGTGPSNEQFF	TGCGCCAGCCGCCGTGGGACAGGGCCTAGTAATGAGCAGTTCTTC
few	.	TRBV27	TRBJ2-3	CASRGNTDTQYF	TGTGCCAGCCGGGGGAACACAGATACGCAGTATTTT
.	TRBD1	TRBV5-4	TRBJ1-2	CASSPPGTGGGYTF	TGTGCCAGCAGCCCCCCCGGGACAGGGGGTGGCTACACCTTC
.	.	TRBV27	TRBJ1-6	CASGLIGSPLHF	TGTGCCAGCGGGCTCATTGGTTCACCCCTCCACTTT
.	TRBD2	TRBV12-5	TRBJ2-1	CASGLAGGDEQFF	TGTGCTAGTGGCCTAGCGGGAGGCGATGAGCAGTTCTTC
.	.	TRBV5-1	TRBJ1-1	CASSSHRDDGAFF	TGCGCCAGCAGCTCCCACAGGGATGACGGAGCTTTCTTT
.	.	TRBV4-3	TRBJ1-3	CASSQDWAQSSGNTIYF	TGCGCCAGCAGCCAAGATTGGGCCCAAAGCTCTGGAAACACCATATATTTT